The T cell receptor (beta chain) under discussion was sequenced for a study of T-cell reconstitution after alpha-beta-depleted transplantation in children. Study results and caveats: Surviving recipient T cells and thymic progenitors underlay high day-60 TCRbeta diversity in some patients. Among T cells one year after transplant, newly produced cells accounted for most counts and diversity. Reportedly, only several hundred clones from non-depleted graft cells drove alpha-beta T-cell counts at about two months.

During its preparation, the TCRbeta library received unique molecular identifiers. MiXCR, run by TCRdb on the PCR reads, gives a single entry per CDR3 protein. The sample records around 300,000 distinct CDR3 sequences, almost 8% being singletons. The CDR3 is 16 amino acids. The V and J ends lost 3 bases and 4 bases, in that order; junction bases with no gene match: 4. This clonotype occurred many times. As yet, its antigen is unknown. The TCR sequence derives from a female patient aged 2-10 years who had a stem cell transplant for Fanconi anemia, so the T cells may come from the graft donor. The chain links TRBV12-3 or TRBV12-4 to TRBJ2-5; TRBD2 agrees at 14 bases. The sample was peripheral blood, taken 360 days after TCRalphabeta/CD19-depleted stem cell transplant. CDR3 in DNA: TGTGCCAGCAGTTTGGGACTAGCGGGAGTCAGAGAGACCCAGTACTTC. This encodes CASSLGLAGVRETQYF.